The present TCR beta chain was sequenced within a study of blood T cell repertoires in COVID-19. The germline V and J ends were trimmed by 2 bases and 10 bases, with 15 bases remaining between them. The CDR3 runs to 15 residues. From germline, CDR1 is MDHEN and CDR2 SYDVKM. The repertoire was sequenced with immunoSEQ multiplex PCR; TCRdb's copy has only in-frame clones and lacks some. The sample lists 180,000 or so clones, around 90% occurring once. The sequence came from a man aged 40-50 years with acute or convalescent COVID-19. Sequencing used peripheral blood. This chain joins TRBV28 and TRBJ1-6; D is possibly TRBD1 (6 bases). This CDR3 is CASSLPSQGWSPLHF. DNA of the CDR3: TGTGCCAGCAGTTTACCCTCGCAGGGGTGGTCACCCCTCCACTTT.